The rows below give T cell receptor beta chains drawn from one sample of a study. Using its own MiXCR run on the 5' RACE reads, TCRdb lists one record per CDR3 protein. The profile shows approximately 11,000 distinct CDR3 sequences, approximately 17% of them singletons. The sequencing sample was made of Tregs sorted from a lymph node. Receptors were obtained from a female donor with breast cancer. The CDR3 runs from the conserved cysteine through the conserved F or W. The order of the fields is D gene, J gene, clone size, V gene, CDR3 DNA, CDR3 protein. D genes are given only for firm matches. Not all rows give a size; the values are once, few, many and, for expanded clones, a class.

.,TRBJ2-7,few,TRBV5-1,TGCGCCAGCAGCTTGGGGGACCAGTCCGTGGGGCCCTACGAGCAGTACTTC,CASSLGDQSVGPYEQYF
.,TRBJ1-1,medium-sized,TRBV5-6,TGTGCCAGCAGCTTGTTGGGGGCAAAACGGGGTGTTGCTTTCTTT,CASSLLGAKRGVAFF
.,TRBJ2-7,.,TRBV19,TGTGCCAGTAGTGAGCGAACGGGTTCCTACGAGCAGTACTTC,CASSERTGSYEQYF
.,TRBJ2-3,many,TRBV5-1,TGCGCCAGCAGCTTGGCGGCGGCCTACACAGATACGCAGTATTTT,CASSLAAAYTDTQYF
.,TRBJ1-1,few,TRBV30,TGTGCCTCATGCAGGGTCAGGTACACTGAAGCTTTCTTT,CASCRVRYTEAFF
TRBD2,TRBJ2-2,many,TRBV5-1,TGCGCCAGCAGCGAACTAGCGGGAGAGGCCGGGGAGCTGTTTTTT,CASSELAGEAGELFF
.,TRBJ1-1,.,TRBV7-9,TGTGCCAGCAGCTTAGAAGGAGGGAACACTGAAGCTTTCTTT,CASSLEGGNTEAFF
.,TRBJ2-2,few,TRBV6-5,TGTGCCAGCAAGATTCACAGGGACACCGGGGAGCTGTTTTTT,CASKIHRDTGELFF
.,TRBJ2-2,few,TRBV5-6,TGTGCCAGCAGCTTTACCACCGGGGAGCTGTTTTTT,CASSFTTGELFF
TRBD2,TRBJ2-5,medium-sized,TRBV28,TGTGCCAGCAGTGTAGAATCCGGGACTAGTGAGACCCAGTACTTC,CASSVESGTSETQYF
.,TRBJ1-1,.,TRBV9,TGTGCCTGCAGCGTAGATCGGGCTAACACTGAAGCTCTCTTT,CACSVDRANTEALF
.,TRBJ1-3,many,TRBV7-2,TGTGCCAGCAGCTTACAAAACTCTGGAAACACCATATATTTT,CASSLQNSGNTIYF
TRBD1,TRBJ2-1,medium-sized,TRBV7-9,TGTGCCAGCAGCCCCCAACAGGGGGCTCTCTACAATGAGCAGTTCTTC,CASSPQQGALYNEQFF
TRBD2,TRBJ2-2,many,TRBV20-1,TGCAGTGCTAGAACTAGCGGGAGGGAGACCGCGAACACCGGGGAGCTGTTTTTT,CSARTSGRETANTGELFF
.,TRBJ1-6,many,TRBV28,TGTGCCAGCAATCGATCGGGGAATTCACCCCTCCACTTT,CASNRSGNSPLHF
TRBD2,TRBJ2-7,medium-sized,TRBV5-1,TGCGCCAGCAGCGGAGGACTAGCGGGACCAAGCTCCTACGAGCAGTACTTC,CASSGGLAGPSSYEQYF
.,TRBJ1-4,many,TRBV7-9,TGTGCCAGCAGCCCCGATATGGCTAATGAAAAACTGTTTTTT,CASSPDMANEKLFF
TRBD1,TRBJ2-3,.,TRBV2,TGTGCCAGCAGTCGACAGGGGGCGAGTTCAACAGATACGCAGTATTTT,CASSRQGASSTDTQYF
TRBD2,TRBJ2-3,many,TRBV29-1,TGCAGCGTTGATATCACTAGCGGGAACACAGATACGCAGTATTTT,CSVDITSGNTDTQYF
.,TRBJ1-4,many,TRBV3-1,TGTGCCAGCAGCTCCAGGGCTGATGAAAAACTGTTTTTT,CASSSRADEKLFF
TRBD2,TRBJ2-3,many,TRBV5-1,TGCGCCAGCAGCTTGGCCGCGGGAGTGCCGACAGATACGCAGTATTTT,CASSLAAGVPTDTQYF
.,TRBJ2-7,many,TRBV3-1,TGTGCCAGCAGCCAACAGGGACAAGTCTACGAGCAGTACTTC,CASSQQGQVYEQYF
.,TRBJ2-3,medium-sized,TRBV29-1,TGCAGCGTGAGGGTCGCAGATACGCAGTATTTT,CSVRVADTQYF
.,TRBJ2-5,many,TRBV29-1,TGCAGCGTTGGATCAGGGAGCCAAGAGACCCAGTACTTC,CSVGSGSQETQYF
.,TRBJ1-5,medium-sized,TRBV27,TGTGCCAGCATGGCCTCCAGGGGATATCAGCCCCAGCATTTT,CASMASRGYQPQHF
.,TRBJ2-5,many,TRBV29-1,TGCAGCGTTGACAGCAGACAAGAGACCCAGTACTTC,CSVDSRQETQYF
.,TRBJ2-1,medium-sized,TRBV5-1,TGCGCCAGCAGCTTGGAGGGGACCTCCTACAATGAGCAGTTCTTC,CASSLEGTSYNEQFF
TRBD1,TRBJ1-1,once,TRBV29-1,TGCAGCGGGGACAGGTCTGCCCAAGCTTTCTTT,CSGDRSAQAFF
TRBD1,TRBJ2-2,few,TRBV18,TGTGCCAGCTCACCACAACCGGGACAGGGGGCCGGGGAGCTGTTTTTT,CASSPQPGQGAGELFF
.,TRBJ2-1,many,TRBV6-6,TGTGCCAGCAGACCGACCAAGGGGCCTTACAATGAGCAGTTCTTC,CASRPTKGPYNEQFF
.,TRBJ2-5,medium-sized,TRBV5-1,TGCGCCAGCAGATTCGGGACACACCAAGAGACCCAGTACTTC,CASRFGTHQETQYF
TRBD1,TRBJ2-7,many,TRBV12-3/TRBV12-4,TGTGCCAGCAGACGGACAGGAACCTACGAGCAGTACTTC,CASRRTGTYEQYF
TRBD2,TRBJ2-3,.,TRBV6-1,TGTGCCACCGATCGACTAGCGGGATTGAGGGGTACGCAGTATTTT,CATDRLAGLRGTQYF
TRBD1,TRBJ2-1,medium-sized,TRBV24-1,TGTGCCACCAGTGACCCCGGGACAGAGCACCACAATGAGCAGTTCTTC,CATSDPGTEHHNEQFF
TRBD1,TRBJ2-3,few,TRBV6-1,TGTGCCAGCAGTGAAGCCGGGACAGGGGGGGGGACAGATACGCAGTATTTT,CASSEAGTGGGTDTQYF
TRBD1,TRBJ2-2,medium-sized,TRBV5-1,TGCGCCAGCAGCTTTACAGGGGACACCGGGGAGCTGTTTTTT,CASSFTGDTGELFF
.,TRBJ1-4,many,TRBV12-3/TRBV12-4,TGTGCCAGCAGTTTTTCAGGGGTGGAAAAACTGTTTTTT,CASSFSGVEKLFF
.,TRBJ1-1,few,TRBV29-1,TGCAGCGTAAGAGAGGGGTTACAGAACACTGAAGCTTTCTTT,CSVREGLQNTEAFF
TRBD1,TRBJ1-1,.,TRBV5-1,TGCGCCAGCAGCACCGGGACAGGGGGCACTGAAGCTTTCTTT,CASSTGTGGTEAFF
TRBD1,TRBJ2-6,medium-sized,TRBV10-3,TGTGCCATGGGGACAGGCGCTGGGGCCAACGTCCTGACTTTC,CAMGTGAGANVLTF
.,TRBJ1-2,medium-sized,TRBV15,TGTGCCACCAGCAGAGGGACCGTCGGCTATGGCTACACCTTC,CATSRGTVGYGYTF